The T cell receptor (beta chain) under discussion was sequenced for a study of CD8 T cells in Susac syndrome. Germline loops: CDR1 SNHLY, CDR2 FYNNEI. After removal of 7 bases from V and 9 bases from J, the junction contained 5 bases not matched to a gene. The CDR3 is 12 residues long. High-throughput TCR beta sequencing covered peripheral CD8+ and CD4+ T cells. With random hexamers, reverse transcription was performed on about 0.5 to 1 ug of RNA. A multiplex approach, immunoSEQ multiplex PCR, amplified TCR beta CDR3 across 54 Vbeta and 13 Jbeta. TCRdb reanalysed the immunoSEQ multiplex PCR reads using MiXCR and keeps one entry per CDR3 protein. The table shows almost 450,000 distinct CDR3 sequences, with more than 80% occurring only once.

Input material: CD8+ T cells from PBMCs. This sequence originates from a human donor with multiple sclerosis. The V call is TRBV2, the J call TRBJ2-1, with 8 bases fitting TRBD1. In DNA, the CDR3 is TGTGCCAGCACCGGACAGGGCGCTGAGCAGTTCTTC. It yields the protein CASTGQGAEQFF.